Below are 14 T cell receptor beta chains sequenced from a single sample in a study of T cell responses to AZD1222 COVID-19 vaccine. The data were produced by immunoSEQ multiplex PCR, yet TCRdb's version contains in-frame clones alone and is incomplete. The sample carries around 140,000 clones, roughly 90% recorded once. The sample consisted of peripheral blood, taken on day 0 of AZD1222 vaccination. These receptors all come from an adult in good health.

This rearrangement joins TRBV28 to TRBJ2-1; D is perhaps TRBD2 (5 bases). This CDR3 has 13 amino acids. The V and J ends lost 6 bases and 6 bases respectively, with 12 bases between them. Germline loops: CDR1 MDHEN, CDR2 SYDVKM. CDR3 loop: CASRTGNGNEQFF. The CDR3 region has the DNA TGTGCCAGCAGGACGGGAAACGGCAATGAGCAGTTCTTC.

V usage is TRBV10-3 and J usage is TRBJ2-5; maybe TRBD1 (6 bases). Trimming shortened V by 6 bases and J by 4 bases, and 15 bases separated the two germline ends. This CDR3 spans 14 amino acids. CDR1 is ENHRY, CDR2 SYGVKD, per germline. The CDR3: CAISTTGGGETQYF. CDR3 nucleotides: TGTGCCATCAGCACGACAGGCGGAGGAGAGACCCAGTACTTC.

This clone was seen once. This chain joins TRBV28 and TRBJ1-4; 8 bases agree with TRBD1. V lost 6 bases and J lost 13; bases outside the gene matches: 7. CDR1 is MDHEN, CDR2 SYDVKM, per germline. The CDR3 loop spans 12 amino acids. CDR3: CASSRDRGLLFF. The CDR3 region has the DNA TGTGCCAGCAGCCGCGACAGGGGATTACTGTTTTTT. Based on the CDR3 plus reference TRBV28 and TRBJ1-4, the full variable domain is DVKVTQSSRYLVKRTGEKVFLECVQDMDHENMFWYRQDPGLGLRLIYFSYDVKMKEKGDIPEGYSVSREKKERFSLILESASTNQTSMYLCASSRDRGLLFFGSGTQLSVL.

The genes are TRBV10-3 and TRBJ2-3; 8 bases align to TRBD1. The CDR3 is 16 amino acids. The junction had 10 bases not matched to a gene; V was cut back by 5 bases and J by 3 bases. Germline V gene lookup returns CDR1 ENHRY and CDR2 SYGVKD. The CDR3 loop is CAISSPDRDGTDTQYF. The CDR3 DNA is TGTGCCATCAGTTCCCCGGACAGGGACGGTACAGATACGCAGTATTTT.

This clone has a single count. J is TRBJ1-3 and V is TRBV25-1; 7 nucleotides match TRBD1. The CDR3 sequence is 16 residues long. CDR1 is MGHDK, CDR2 SYGVNS, per germline. Trimming cost V 4 bases and J 4 bases; bases outside gene matches: 10. The CDR3 protein is CASSGQRQGRGNTIYF. As DNA, the CDR3 is TGTGCCAGCAGTGGTCAACGACAGGGAAGGGGAAACACCATATATTTT.

In this sample, this clone turned up once. The genes are TRBV5-1 and TRBJ2-1, with D hard to call. Germline V CDR1 and CDR2: SGHRS, YFSETQ. The germline V and J ends were trimmed by 0 bases and 5 bases, with 12 bases remaining between them. The length of the CDR3 is 15 residues. CDR3 sequence reads: CASSLGPTIDNEQFF. In DNA, the CDR3 is TGCGCCAGCAGCTTGGGTCCGACGATCGACAATGAGCAGTTCTTC.

The chain has TRBV5-1 and TRBJ2-7, with 9 bases lining up with TRBD2. V trimming: 0 bases; J trimming: 3 bases; junction bases outside the gene matches: 4. The CDR3 is made up of 15 amino acids. Germline V gene data show CDR1 as SGHRS and CDR2 as YFSETQ. In DNA, the CDR3 is TGCGCCAGCAGCTTGGGTAGCGGGAGAGACTACGAGCAGTACTTC. Translation: CASSLGSGRDYEQYF.

The chain has TRBV5-6 and TRBJ2-1; D is ambiguous. The CDR3 runs 15 residues. Trimming removed 0 bases at V and 6 bases at J, with 13 bases between. Germline lookup yields CDR1 SGHDT and CDR2 YYEEEE. The CDR3 DNA reads as TGTGCCAGCAGCTTGGAGGTGGGCTACTCCAATGAGCAGTTCTTC. Translation: CASSLEVGYSNEQFF.

The chain has TRBV7-9 and TRBJ1-5; 7 bases match TRBD1. The J segment lost 1 base and the V segment lost 4 bases, leaving 1 base of the junction unmatched. The CDR3 covers 14 residues. Germline CDR1 SEHNR, CDR2 FQNEAQ (reference sequence). CDR3 nucleotides: TGTGCCAGCAGCTCGACAGGGAGCAATCAGCCCCAGCATTTT. This translates into CASSSTGSNQPQHF. Full variable domain (missing parts from reference TRBV7-9 and TRBJ1-5): DTGVSQNPRHKITKRGQNVTFRCDPISEHNRLYWYRQTLGQGPEFLTYFQNEAQLEKSRLLSDRFSAERPKGSFSTLEIQRTEQGDSAMYLCASSSTGSNQPQHFGDGTRLSIL.

The chain joins TRBV2 to TRBJ1-5, with a possible D match to TRBD1 (6 bases). The germline V gene has CDR1 SNHLY and CDR2 FYNNEI. This CDR3 has 14 amino acids. Deletions cut 6 bases from V and 2 bases from J, with 11 bases between. The CDR3 DNA is TGTGCCAGCAGGGCCGGACAGCGCAATCAGCCCCAGCATTTT. It yields the protein CASRAGQRNQPQHF.

This chain links TRBV27 with TRBJ1-5; D is undetermined. CDR1 and CDR2 (germline): MNHEY, SMNVEV (reference sequence). The CDR3 length is 13 residues. Trimming took off 2 bases at V and 8 bases at J, with 10 bases between the two ends. CDR3 protein: CASSLTRTKPQHF. As DNA, the CDR3 is TGTGCCAGCAGTTTAACCCGGACTAAGCCCCAGCATTTT.

The rearrangement joins TRBV7-3 to TRBJ1-1; 7 positions agree with TRBD1. V lost 7 bases, J lost 3 bases, and 5 bases stayed unmatched. This CDR3 has 13 residues. The germline CDR1 and CDR2 sequences are SGHTA and FQGTGA. The CDR3 nucleotides are TGTGCCAGCACCGCAGGGACAGACACTGAAGCTTTCTTT. This sequence encodes CASTAGTDTEAFF.

The rearrangement joins TRBV6-5 to TRBJ1-1; D not certain. The CDR3 is 11 amino acids. Germline V gene sequence: CDR1 MNHEY, CDR2 SVGAGI. V dropped 2 bases and J dropped 12 bases, with 10 bases sitting between them. CDR3 bases: TGTGCCAGCAGTTACCCCGGGAGAACTTTCTTT. Amino acids: CASSYPGRTFF.

V gene TRBV6-5 combines with J gene TRBJ1-1; the D is unclear. The germline CDR1 and CDR2 sequences are MNHEY and SVGAGI. The V end was cut by 5 bases, the J end by 6 bases, with 13 bases between. The CDR3 contains 13 residues. The CDR3 loop reads CASSRGGRPEAFF. The CDR3 coding sequence is TGTGCCAGCAGTCGGGGAGGACGCCCTGAAGCTTTCTTT.